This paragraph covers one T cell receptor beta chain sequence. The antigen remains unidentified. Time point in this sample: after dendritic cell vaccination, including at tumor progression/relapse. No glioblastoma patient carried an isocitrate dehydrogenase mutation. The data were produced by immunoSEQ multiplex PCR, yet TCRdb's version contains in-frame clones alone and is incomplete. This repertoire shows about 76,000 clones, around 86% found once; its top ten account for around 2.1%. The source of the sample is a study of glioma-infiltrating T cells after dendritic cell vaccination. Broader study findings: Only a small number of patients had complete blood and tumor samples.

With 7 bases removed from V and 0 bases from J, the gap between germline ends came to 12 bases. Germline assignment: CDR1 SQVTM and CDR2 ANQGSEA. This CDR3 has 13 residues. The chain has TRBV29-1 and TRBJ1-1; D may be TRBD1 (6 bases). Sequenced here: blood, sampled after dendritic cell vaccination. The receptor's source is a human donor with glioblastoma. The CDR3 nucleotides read TGCAGCGGTGGACAGCCGATGAACACTGAAGCTTTCTTT. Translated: CSGGQPMNTEAFF.